This T cell receptor (beta chain) was identified in a study of blood T cell repertoires in COVID-19. Looked up from germline, CDR1 is LNHDA and CDR2 is SQIVND (reference sequence). The length of the CDR3 is 16 residues. V lost 4 bases, J lost 1 base, and 5 bases stayed unmatched. The protocol was immunoSEQ multiplex PCR, while the TCRdb copy is restricted to in-frame clones and leaves out a portion. There are about 140,000 clones in the sample; under 90% occur only once, and roughly 8% lies in the top ten. The chain employs TRBV19 and TRBJ1-3; 9 nucleotides align to TRBD1. Sequencing was performed on peripheral blood. The TCR was taken from a human donor in a cohort sampled during active COVID-19. The CDR3 DNA is TGTGCCAGTAGTACCGGGACAGGGTTATCTGGAAACACCATATATTTT. It codes for CASSTGTGLSGNTIYF.